The T cell receptor (beta chain) under discussion was sequenced for a study of shared clonotypes between healthy human individuals. General study points: Clonotype sharing among donors likely depends on sequencing depth.

The deep-level immunoSEQ assay was used. The protocol was immunoSEQ multiplex PCR, while the TCRdb copy is restricted to in-frame clones and leaves out a portion. The table records roughly 2,500,000 clones, roughly 93% of them present only once. Healthy adults negative for HIV, lacking recent acute infections or vaccinations, served as donors. Comment on this clone: What it binds is unknown.

The receptor's source is a man aged 18 to 30 in good health. Some clones in this sample may be carry-over from other donors' samples. Sequencing was carried out using naive CD4+ T cells from PBMCs. Documented subset: CD45RA+ positively selected.

DNA for the CDR3: TGTGCCAGCAGCAGGGGACAGCCTTTAGCTTACGAGCAGTACTTC. The encoded protein is CASSRGQPLAYEQYF. The chain links TRBV5-4 to TRBJ2-7; 7 bases are shared with TRBD1. From germline, CDR1 is SGHNT and CDR2 YYREEE (reference sequence). The junction had 11 bases not matched to a gene; V was cut back by 4 bases and J by 4 bases. The CDR3 is made up of 15 amino acids.